These 20 T cell receptor beta chains share one sample of origin, sequenced in a study of neurological immune-mediated disorders. In TCRdb, the 5' RACE reads were re-called with MiXCR into one record per CDR3 protein. The table records 35,000 or so distinct CDR3 sequences, about 3.2% of them present only once. Noted time point: longitudinal time-point 1 (baseline). Specimen: PBMCs. These receptors were obtained from a woman in her fifties or sixties with multiple sclerosis.

This clonotype was counted many times. V is TRBV7-6 and J is TRBJ2-1; unclear D gene. CDR3 length equals 14 residues. Germline CDR1 and CDR2: SGHVS and FNYEAQ. Trimming pared 1 base from V and 7 bases from J, leaving 11 bases between. Here the CDR3 DNA reads TGTGCCAGCAGCTTAGATGGAAACGGGAATGAGCAGTTCTTC. This gives the protein CASSLDGNGNEQFF.

In its sample, this clonotype was seen many times. This chain uses TRBV7-9 with TRBJ2-1; a weak D match, TRBD2 (6 bases). The germline V gene has CDR1 SEHNR and CDR2 FQNEAQ (reference sequence). The length of the CDR3 is 13 residues. Trimming pared 4 bases from V and 10 bases from J, leaving 14 bases between. CDR3 amino acids: CASSSGPRGEQFF. CDR3 in DNA: TGTGCCAGCAGCTCGGGGCCCCGGGGGGAGCAGTTCTTC.

On this clonotype itself: A read error is possible here, since a much larger clone lies one base away. The chain joins TRBV18 to TRBJ2-5; D gene ambiguous. CDR3 length equals 12 residues. The germline gives CDR1 KGHSH, CDR2 LQKENI. In nucleotides, the CDR3 is TGTGCCAGCTCACCAGGCTACGAGACCCGGTACTTC. This sequence encodes CASSPGYETRYF.

This clonotype was picked up many times. The CDR3, as DNA: TGCAGTGCTGACGACAGGAGCTACGAGCAGTACTTC. Its translation is CSADDRSYEQYF. The chain uses TRBV20-1 and TRBJ2-7; D is possibly TRBD1 (6 bases). This CDR3 comprises 12 residues. Germline-derived CDR1 and CDR2 are DFQATT and SNEGSKA (reference sequence). V was trimmed by 5 bases and J by 3 bases, leaving 11 bases between them.

This clonotype was counted ten times or more. The chain carries TRBV14 and TRBJ1-6; D is perhaps TRBD1 (6 bases). There are 17 residues in the CDR3. V lost 2 bases, J lost 7 bases, and 18 bases lay in between. The V gene's germline CDR1 is SGHDN and CDR2 FVKESK. The CDR3 spells CASSQRFAGARNSPLHF. CDR3 nucleotide sequence: TGTGCCAGCAGCCAAAGGTTTGCGGGGGCGCGGAATTCACCCCTCCACTTT.

This clonotype was observed many times. V usage is TRBV9 and J usage is TRBJ2-7; 7 nucleotides line up with TRBD2. The CDR3 covers 16 residues. Germline loops: CDR1 SGDLS, CDR2 YYNGEE. J lost 7 bases, V lost 0 bases, and 13 bases had no gene match. CDR3 nucleotides: TGTGCCAGCAGCGTAGAGGTGGGAGGGGCCGCTGGGGAGCAGTACTTC. Translating gives CASSVEVGGAAGEQYF.

The rearrangement links TRBV14 to TRBJ2-1; TRBD2 aligns across 12 bases. With 3 bases clipped from V and 7 bases from J, the junction kept 7 bases outside the gene matches. Germline values: CDR1 SGHDN, CDR2 FVKESK. This CDR3 is 16 amino acids long. CDR3 protein: CASSHLWTSGENEQFF. The DNA of the CDR3 is TGTGCCAGCAGCCACCTATGGACTAGCGGGGAGAATGAGCAGTTCTTC.

This clonotype was seen repeatedly, ten times or more. This chain connects TRBV5-1 to TRBJ2-6; 12 nucleotides match TRBD1. V was pared by 4 bases and J by 0 bases, with 14 bases of the junction left unmatched. The CDR3 consists of 21 residues. CDR1 and CDR2 from the germline V gene are SGHRS and YFSETQ. The CDR3 sequence: CASSRGTGGDPSTSGANVLTF. CDR3 in DNA: TGCGCCAGCAGCCGAGGGACAGGGGGCGACCCATCCACCTCTGGGGCCAACGTCCTGACTTTC.

A remark on this clonotype: One end of the junction is discordant with germline, which a read error may explain. The chain is built from TRBV5-5 and TRBJ2-6; weak D call: TRBD2 (7 bases). This CDR3 contains 17 residues. Germline CDR1 SGHKS, CDR2 YYEKEE (reference sequence). CDR3 loop: CASSPLGGPSGANVLTF. In nucleotides, the CDR3 is TGTGCCAGCAGCCCCCTGGGGGGGCCCTCTGGGGCCAACGTACTGACTTTC.

This clonotype was recorded many times. This sequence joins TRBV5-1 and TRBJ2-7; D unclear. Germline CDR1 reads SGHRS; CDR2 reads YFSETQ. Trimming pared 5 bases from V and 4 bases from J, leaving 7 bases between. There are 11 residues in the CDR3. The CDR3 sequence is CASSQSYEQYF. CDR3 DNA sequence: TGCGCCAGCAGTCAATCATACGAGCAGTACTTC.

This clonotype showed up many times. The chain is built from TRBV5-1 and TRBJ2-1; 7 bases fit TRBD2. The V gene's germline CDR1 is SGHRS and CDR2 YFSETQ. This CDR3 spans 13 amino acids. V shed 7 bases and J 4 bases; nucleotides not matched to a gene: 5. CDR3 sequence: CASGDSGYNEQFF. The CDR3 coding sequence is TGCGCCAGCGGGGATAGCGGGTACAATGAGCAGTTCTTC.

This clonotype showed up many times. This chain links TRBV20-1 with TRBJ1-6; weak D call: TRBD1 (6 bases). V was trimmed by 6 bases and J by 6 bases, leaving 12 bases between them. The germline CDR1 and CDR2 sequences are DFQATT and SNEGSKA (reference sequence). This CDR3 comprises 13 residues. The CDR3 coding sequence is TGCAGTGCCGGGGACACGATTAATTCACCCCTCCACTTT. Residues: CSAGDTINSPLHF.

Worth noting for this clonotype: A much larger clone differs from this one at a single base, so this may be a read error. The chain is built from TRBV20-1 and TRBJ1-2; the D is unclear. CDR1 is DFQATT, CDR2 SNEGSKA, per germline (reference sequence). This CDR3 has 12 residues. The V and J ends lost 3 bases and 2 bases respectively, with 7 bases between them. In nucleotides, the CDR3 is TGCAGTGCTAGCACGGGCAACTATGGCTACACCTTC. Encoded protein: CSASTGNYGYTF.

This clonotype was observed at least ten times. The J gene is TRBJ2-7, the V gene TRBV12-3 or TRBV12-4; TRBD1 agrees at 9 bases. V gave up 6 bases and J gave up 3 bases; unmatched junction bases: 3. This CDR3 is built from 13 residues. CDR3 region: CASSTDRGYEQYF. For the CDR3, the DNA is TGTGCCAGCAGCACGGACAGGGGCTACGAGCAGTACTTC.

The sample holds many counts of this clonotype. The chain couples TRBV20-1 to TRBJ1-1, with TRBD1 matching over 9 bases. The V and J ends lost 5 bases and 4 bases, in that order; junction bases with no gene match: 14. The germline CDR1 and CDR2 sequences are DFQATT and SNEGSKA (reference sequence). The CDR3 runs to 16 residues. CDR3 bases: TGCAGTGCTCGTCGTCCCGGGACAGGGTCGAGCACTGAAGCTTTCTTT. This encodes CSARRPGTGSSTEAFF.

This clonotype was seen repeatedly, ten times or more. The gene calls are TRBV7-6 and TRBJ1-4; D call uncertain. Between the trimmed V and J ends, which lost 4 bases and 11 bases, there was a span of 11 bases. CDR3 length: 12 residues. Germline CDR1 is SGHVS and CDR2 is FNYEAQ. For the CDR3, the DNA is TGTGCCAGCAGCTCCTCAATAGGGAAACTGTTTTTT. Its translation: CASSSSIGKLFF.

This clonotype was detected many times. The gene calls are TRBV20-1 and TRBJ2-7; D gene ambiguous. V lost 0 bases, J lost 3 bases, and 15 bases lay in between. Germline CDR1 is DFQATT and CDR2 is SNEGSKA (reference sequence). CDR3 length equals 15 residues. The CDR3 DNA reads as TGCAGTGCTAGAGATTTACTCCACCCTTTCTACGAGCAGTACTTC. The encoded protein is CSARDLLHPFYEQYF.

This clonotype occurred many times. The V call is TRBV5-1, the J call TRBJ2-4; D not resolved. The CDR3 contains 15 residues. Germline values: CDR1 SGHRS, CDR2 YFSETQ. Between the trimmed V and J ends, which lost 5 bases and 0 bases, there was a span of 12 bases. CDR3 in DNA: TGCGCCAGCAGGATCGGACCGGTAGCCAAAAACATTCAGTACTTC. The encoded protein is CASRIGPVAKNIQYF.

This clonotype occurred many times. The chain joins TRBV29-1 to TRBJ1-1, with D unresolved. Germline CDR1 and CDR2: SQVTM and ANQGSEA. There are 12 residues in the CDR3. V gave up 4 bases and J gave up 0 bases, with 6 bases separating them. DNA of the CDR3: TGCAGCGTTGGAGACCTGAACACTGAAGCTTTCTTT. Translating gives CSVGDLNTEAFF.

This clonotype was recorded many times. The chain has TRBV6-5 and TRBJ2-7; no clear D gene. V lost 7 bases to trimming and J lost 5 bases, with 15 bases between them. CDR1 is MNHEY, CDR2 SVGAGI, per germline. CDR3 length: 13 residues. The CDR3 sequence is CASKRTGGDEQYF. CDR3 bases: TGTGCCAGCAAACGGACGGGTGGGGACGAGCAGTACTTC.